This is a list of T cell receptor beta chains from one sample in a study of cytomegalovirus exposure and HLA in healthy donors. Repertoires were generated with immunoSEQ multiplex PCR, while TCRdb's copy carries only in-frame clones and drops some. In the table there are about 150,000 clones, 60% to 80% of which are singletons. Sequencing was performed on PBMCs. Receptors were obtained from a woman under 40 in good health and CMV-seronegative. Each CDR3 is given with its conserved first and last residue. A D gene is named only where the DNA matches it firmly. A row's size may be missing; if present it is once, few, many or a size class.

D,J,size,V,DNA,CDR3
TRBD1,TRBJ1-1,NA,TRBV6-4,TGTGCCAGCAGTGCCGGGACAGGCCTGAACACTGAAGCTTTCTTT,CASSAGTGLNTEAFF
NA,TRBJ1-1,NA,TRBV6-1,TGTGCCAGCAAAAGGACAGTGAACACTGAAGCTTTCTTT,CASKRTVNTEAFF
NA,TRBJ2-2,NA,TRBV5-4,TGTGCCAGCAGCTCGCAGGGCTTACGTACCGGGGAGCTGTTTTTT,CASSSQGLRTGELFF
NA,TRBJ2-7,once,TRBV4-1,TGCGCCAGCAGCCAAGATACGGACAGCCCATACGAGCAGTACTTC,CASSQDTDSPYEQYF
NA,TRBJ1-4,NA,TRBV7-7,TGTGCCAGCAGCTTGGGGGCATCCGATAATGAAAAACTGTTTTTT,CASSLGASDNEKLFF
NA,TRBJ1-1,NA,TRBV9,TGTGCCAGCAGCGCAACGCCAAGGGGTGACACTGAAGCTTTCTTT,CASSATPRGDTEAFF
NA,TRBJ1-2,NA,TRBV2,TGTGCCAGCGGCGGTGGCGGTAGTTATGGCTACACCTTC,CASGGGGSYGYTF
TRBD2,TRBJ2-3,once,TRBV5-6,TGTGCCAGCAGCTTGGGGCTAGCGGGGTTAGCGCAGTATTTT,CASSLGLAGLAQYF
NA,TRBJ1-1,few,TRBV7-8,TGTGCCAGCAGCTTAGGGGTTACGGGGGCTTTCTTT,CASSLGVTGAFF
TRBD1,TRBJ2-2,NA,TRBV29-1,TGCAGCGTTGAAAGGGACAGGGGGTACGGGGAGCTGTTTTTT,CSVERDRGYGELFF
NA,TRBJ1-1,NA,TRBV11-3,TGTGCCAGCAGCTATACCAGGAACACTGAAGCTTTCTTT,CASSYTRNTEAFF
TRBD1,TRBJ1-3,NA,TRBV30,TGTGCCTGGAGTGTTGGGACAGCTGGAAACACCATATATTTT,CAWSVGTAGNTIYF
NA,TRBJ1-1,NA,TRBV5-4,TGTGCCAGCAGCTTGGACGGACCCGGGGGGGGGAAGACTGAAGCTTTCTTT,CASSLDGPGGGKTEAFF
TRBD1,TRBJ1-1,NA,TRBV6-5,TGTGCCAGCAGTTTACAGGGGGTAAGGTCTGAAGCTTTCTTT,CASSLQGVRSEAFF